The following is a TCR beta chain sequence with its context. Antigen: not known. The data were obtained in a study of blood T cells in healthy people across ages. Germline CDR1 and CDR2: SEHNR and FQNEAQ (reference sequence). The V end was cut by 5 bases, the J end by 7 bases, with 18 bases between. This CDR3 is built from 15 residues. Through a sample-barcoded 5' primer and a J-beta primer mix, a second PCR was run for about 7 to 12 cycles. Every cDNA was tagged by a template-switch adaptor with 12 random nucleotides. MiXCR, applied by TCRdb to the 5' RACE reads, yields one record per CDR3 protein. Of 1,800,000 or so distinct CDR3 sequences in the sample, about two fifths were seen once. Study findings and constraints: Both higher diversity and more naive CD4+ cells marked long-lived donors when set against aged donors.

What was sequenced was blood. The sequence was collected from a human donor in good health. The chain joins TRBV7-9 to TRBJ1-5, with D tentatively TRBD1 (5 bases). The CDR3: CASSGEMEAGQPQHF. The CDR3 coding sequence is TGTGCCAGCAGCGGAGAGATGGAAGCAGGGCAGCCCCAGCATTTT. Using reference TRBV7-9 and TRBJ1-5 for the parts outside the CDR3, the full variable domain is DTGVSQNPRHKITKRGQNVTFRCDPISEHNRLYWYRQTLGQGPEFLTYFQNEAQLEKSRLLSDRFSAERPKGSFSTLEIQRTEQGDSAMYLCASSGEMEAGQPQHFGDGTRLSIL.